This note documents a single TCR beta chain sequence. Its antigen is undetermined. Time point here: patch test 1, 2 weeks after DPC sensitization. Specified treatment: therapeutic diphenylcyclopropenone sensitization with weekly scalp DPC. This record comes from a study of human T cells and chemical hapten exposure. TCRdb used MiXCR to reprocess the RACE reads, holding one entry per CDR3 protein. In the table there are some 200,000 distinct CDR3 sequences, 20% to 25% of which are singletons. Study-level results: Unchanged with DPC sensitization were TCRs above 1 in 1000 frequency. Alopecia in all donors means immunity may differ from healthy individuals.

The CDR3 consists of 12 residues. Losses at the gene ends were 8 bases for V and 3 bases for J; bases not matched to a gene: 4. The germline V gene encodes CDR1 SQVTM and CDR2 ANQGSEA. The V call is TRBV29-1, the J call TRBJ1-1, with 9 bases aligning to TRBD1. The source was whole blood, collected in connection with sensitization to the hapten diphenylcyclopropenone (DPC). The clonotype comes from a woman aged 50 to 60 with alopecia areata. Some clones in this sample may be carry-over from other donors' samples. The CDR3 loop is CSSGTGHTEAFF. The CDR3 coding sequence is TGCAGCTCAGGGACAGGGCACACTGAAGCTTTCTTT.